Given below is one TCR beta chain in context. This record comes from a study of blood T cell repertoires in COVID-19. Per the original methods: For nucleated cells, counts were estimated from reference gene primer amplification. TCRdb keeps only in-frame clones here, not all; method: immunoSEQ multiplex PCR. V and J calls and clone size are given by that table; D and trimming were obtained from the DNA. Counted here are 150,000 to 200,000 clones, roughly 89% occurring once; the ten biggest clones make up over 3.5%. Trimming at V came to 5 bases and at J to 4 bases, leaving 8 bases not matched to a gene. CDR1 is SGHTA, CDR2 FQGNSA, per germline. This CDR3 has 15 amino acids.

The sequence came from a man between 18 and 29 years old with active or convalescent COVID-19. The V call is TRBV7-2, the J call TRBJ1-1; 9 positions match TRBD1. The material sequenced was peripheral blood. CDR3: CASSPDRGIATEAFF. The CDR3 DNA reads TGTGCCAGCAGCCCGGACAGGGGTATCGCCACTGAAGCTTTCTTT.